This T cell receptor beta chain was retrieved from a study of blood T cell repertoires in COVID-19. On the study more broadly: COVID-19 samples from acute and convalescent phases originated in the United States, Italy and Spain. T cells, B-cell-depleted T cells, or PBMCs supplied cDNA or gDNA.

Methods used by the authors: The assay estimated nucleated cells by amplifying reference gene primers. Profiled with immunoSEQ multiplex PCR; TCRdb holds only in-frame clones, not every one. The DNA was the basis for D and trimming; V, J and clone size are from that table. The table lists nearly 300,000 clones, roughly 88% of them singletons. The sequence was collected from a woman aged 30 to 39 who had recovered from COVID-19. The sequencing input was peripheral blood.

The CDR3 spells CASSGQGSIDEQFF. In nucleotides, the CDR3 is TGTGCCAGCAGCGGACAGGGGTCCATCGATGAGCAGTTCTTC. The chain is built from TRBV11-3 and TRBJ2-1, with 9 nucleotides matching TRBD1. Trimming at V came to 5 bases and at J to 8 bases, leaving 7 bases not matched to a gene. The CDR3 is 14 residues long. Germline CDR1 reads SGHNT; CDR2 reads YENEEA.